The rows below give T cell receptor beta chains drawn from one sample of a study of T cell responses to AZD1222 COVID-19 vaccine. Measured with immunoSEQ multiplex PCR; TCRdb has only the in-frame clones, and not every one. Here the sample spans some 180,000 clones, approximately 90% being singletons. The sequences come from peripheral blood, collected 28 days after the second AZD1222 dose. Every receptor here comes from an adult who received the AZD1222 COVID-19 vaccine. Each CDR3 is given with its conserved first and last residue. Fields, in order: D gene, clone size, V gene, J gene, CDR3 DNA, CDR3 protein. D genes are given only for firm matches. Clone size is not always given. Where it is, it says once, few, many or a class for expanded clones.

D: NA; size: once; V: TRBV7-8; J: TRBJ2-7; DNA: TGTGCCAGCAGCTTAGACTTGATTGAGCAGTACTTC; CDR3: CASSLDLIEQYF
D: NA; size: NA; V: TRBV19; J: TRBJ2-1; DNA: TGTGCCAGTACCCATCCGGCCCGGGGCAATGAGCAGTTCTTC; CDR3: CASTHPARGNEQFF
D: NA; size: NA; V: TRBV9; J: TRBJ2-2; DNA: TGTGCCAGCAGCGTAGAGGGGGGAGGGCCTATCGGGGAGCTGTTTTTT; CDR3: CASSVEGGGPIGELFF
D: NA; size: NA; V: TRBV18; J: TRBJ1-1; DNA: TGTGCCAGCTCACAGCGGGACGAATTTGAAGCTTTCTTT; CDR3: CASSQRDEFEAFF
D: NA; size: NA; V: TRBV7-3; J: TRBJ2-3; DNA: TGTGCCAGCAGCTTTGGGTCTAGCGCAGATACGCAGTATTTT; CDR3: CASSFGSSADTQYF
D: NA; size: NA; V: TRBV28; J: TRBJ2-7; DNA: TGTGCCAGCACGACGACAGGTCCCTACGAGCAGTACTTC; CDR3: CASTTTGPYEQYF
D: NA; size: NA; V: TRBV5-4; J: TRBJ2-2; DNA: TGTGCCAGCAGCTTCCGCCAGAGGACCGGGGAGCTGTTTTTT; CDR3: CASSFRQRTGELFF
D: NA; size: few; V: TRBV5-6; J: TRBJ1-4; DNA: TGTGCCAGCACGACAGTAGCAATCTCAACTAATGAAAAACTGTTTTTT; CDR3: CASTTVAISTNEKLFF
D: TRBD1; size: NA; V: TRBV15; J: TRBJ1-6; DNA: TGTGCCACCAGGAAGGTAGGGGGCAAAAATTCACCCCTCCACTTT; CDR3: CATRKVGGKNSPLHF
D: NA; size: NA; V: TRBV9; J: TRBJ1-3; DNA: TGTGCCAGCAGCCCGATTGGAAACACCATATATTTT; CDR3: CASSPIGNTIYF
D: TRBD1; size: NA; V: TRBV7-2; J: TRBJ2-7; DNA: TGTGCCAGCAGCTCACAGGGGGGCAGCTCCTACGAGCAGTACTTC; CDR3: CASSSQGGSSYEQYF
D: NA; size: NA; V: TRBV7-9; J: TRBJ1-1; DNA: TGTGCCAGCAGCTTAGGCCCCAGAGAAGCTTTCTTT; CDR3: CASSLGPREAFF
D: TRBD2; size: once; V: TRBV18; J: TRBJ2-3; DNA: TGTGCCAGCTCACCACCCCGCGGGGGGGGTCGAGATACGCAGTATTTT; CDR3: CASSPPRGGGRDTQYF
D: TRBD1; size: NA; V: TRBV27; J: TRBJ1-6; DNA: TGTGCCAGCGGTAGACAGGGGGCCTCCTATAATTCACCCCTCCACTTT; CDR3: CASGRQGASYNSPLHF
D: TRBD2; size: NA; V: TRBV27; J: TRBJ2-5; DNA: TGTGCCAGCAGCAGGGGACTAGCTTTGGAGACCCAGTACTTC; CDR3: CASSRGLALETQYF
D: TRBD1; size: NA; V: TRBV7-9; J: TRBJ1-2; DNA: TGTGCCAGCAGCTTAATCGGACAGGGGCACTATGGCTACACCTTC; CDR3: CASSLIGQGHYGYTF
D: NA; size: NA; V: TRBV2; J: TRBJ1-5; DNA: TGTGCCAGCAGTCCAACTACCCCTTCATTTAGCAATCAGCCCCAGCATTTT; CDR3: CASSPTTPSFSNQPQHF
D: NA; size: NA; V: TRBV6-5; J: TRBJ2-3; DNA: TGTGCCAGCAGTTACGGAACAGGGAGCACAGATACGCAGTATTTT; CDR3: CASSYGTGSTDTQYF
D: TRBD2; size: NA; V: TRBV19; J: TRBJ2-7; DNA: TGTGCCAGTAGTGCTAGCGGGGGGGCGTACGAGCAGTACTTC; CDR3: CASSASGGAYEQYF
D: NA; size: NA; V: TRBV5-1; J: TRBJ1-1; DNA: TGCGCCAGCAGAGACGGGGCTGAAGCTTTCTTT; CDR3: CASRDGAEAFF
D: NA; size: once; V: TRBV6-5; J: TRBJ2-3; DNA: TGTGCCAGTGAACTACCCGAACGGGATACGCAGTATTTT; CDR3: CASELPERDTQYF
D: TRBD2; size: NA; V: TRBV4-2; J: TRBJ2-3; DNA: TGTGCCAGCAGCCAAGATAGCGGGAGAACGCAGTATTTT; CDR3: CASSQDSGRTQYF
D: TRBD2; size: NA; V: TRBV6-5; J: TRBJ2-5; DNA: TGTGCCAGCAGCCTGCGCGGGGGGTTGCCAGAGACCCAGTACTTC; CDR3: CASSLRGGLPETQYF
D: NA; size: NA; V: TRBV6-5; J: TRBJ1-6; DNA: TGTGCCAGCAGTTACTCATCTCATTCACCCCTCCACTTT; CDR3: CASSYSSHSPLHF
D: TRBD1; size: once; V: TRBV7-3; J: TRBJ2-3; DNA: TGTGCCAGCAGCCTCTACAGGGGCCAAACAGATACGCAGTATTTT; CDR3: CASSLYRGQTDTQYF
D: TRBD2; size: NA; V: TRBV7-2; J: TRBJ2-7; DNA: TGTGCCAGCAGCCTCCGGGGGGCCTACGAGCAGTACTTC; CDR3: CASSLRGAYEQYF
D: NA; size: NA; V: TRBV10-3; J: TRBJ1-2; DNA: TGTGCCATCAGTGAGTCGGGACTTAACTATGGCTACACCTTC; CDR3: CAISESGLNYGYTF
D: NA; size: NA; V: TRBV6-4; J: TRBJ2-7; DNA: TGTGCCAGCAGTGACTCAACTAGTGGGTCGCACGAGCAGTACTTC; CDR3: CASSDSTSGSHEQYF
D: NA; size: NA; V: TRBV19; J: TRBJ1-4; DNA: TGTGCCAGTAGTAGGGGGCCGGGTGAAAAACTGTTTTTT; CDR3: CASSRGPGEKLFF